The rows below give T cell receptor beta chains drawn from one sample of a study of blood T cell repertoires in COVID-19. Profiling relied on immunoSEQ multiplex PCR, and the TCRdb table lists in-frame clones only, not all of them. The repertoire has 250,000 to 350,000 clones, about 90% of them found once; the top ten carry around 8%. The sequencing sample was made of peripheral blood. Receptors were obtained from a woman aged 45-60 years who had recovered from COVID-19. The CDR3 runs from the conserved cysteine through the conserved F or W. A D gene is named only where the DNA matches it firmly. The size field is filled for only some rows; it gives once, few, many or a size class.

.,.,TRBJ2-2,TRBV4-3,CASSQGDRTGELFF,TGCGCCAGCAGCCAAGGTGATCGGACCGGGGAGCTGTTTTTT
.,.,TRBJ2-7,TRBV10-2,CASSSLKRVLVYEQYF,TGCGCCAGTTCCTCCCTCAAGCGGGTGTTGGTGTACGAGCAGTACTTC
TRBD1,.,TRBJ1-4,TRBV6-5,CASSRDSATNEKLFF,TGTGCCAGCAGTAGGGACAGTGCAACTAATGAAAAACTGTTTTTT
.,.,TRBJ2-3,TRBV7-8,CASSLVSGQDTDTQYF,TGTGCCAGCAGCTTAGTATCAGGGCAGGATACAGATACGCAGTATTTT
TRBD2,.,TRBJ2-3,TRBV5-1,CASSLSVAGGSDTQYF,TGCGCCAGCAGCTTGAGCGTAGCGGGGGGGTCAGATACGCAGTATTTT
.,.,TRBJ2-7,TRBV20-1,CSASSGTYEQYF,TGCAGTGCTAGTAGCGGAACCTACGAGCAGTACTTC
.,.,TRBJ1-2,TRBV19,CASSWLSFYGYTF,TGTGCCAGTAGTTGGTTGAGCTTCTATGGCTACACCTTC
.,.,TRBJ1-1,TRBV9,CASSRSLGVADTEAFF,TGTGCCAGCAGCCGATCTTTAGGGGTTGCGGACACTGAAGCTTTCTTT
.,.,TRBJ1-6,TRBV9,CASSAHRVPVDNSPLHF,TGTGCCAGCAGCGCCCACAGGGTGCCGGTGGATAATTCACCCCTCCACTTT
TRBD1,.,TRBJ2-2,TRBV4-3,CASSPETGGTGELFF,TGCGCCAGCAGCCCGGAGACAGGGGGCACCGGGGAGCTGTTTTTT
.,.,TRBJ1-2,TRBV7-2,CASSLDAGQAGGYTF,TGTGCCAGCAGCTTAGATGCAGGCCAGGCGGGGGGCTACACCTTC
.,.,TRBJ1-1,TRBV7-9,CASSQRGMNTEAFF,TGTGCCAGCAGCCAGAGAGGCATGAACACTGAAGCTTTCTTT
.,once,TRBJ2-2,TRBV3-1/TRBV3-2,CASSPQPEITGELFF,TGTGCCAGCAGCCCCCAACCCGAGATCACCGGGGAGCTGTTTTTT
.,.,TRBJ2-5,TRBV3-1/TRBV3-2,CASSQAGGGFGETQYF,TGTGCCAGCAGCCAGGCTGGAGGCGGGTTTGGAGAGACCCAGTACTTC
.,.,TRBJ2-1,TRBV5-1,CASSLASYENEQFF,TGCGCCAGCAGCTTGGCCTCTTACGAGAATGAGCAGTTCTTC
TRBD2,.,TRBJ2-1,TRBV27,CASSWTSGRAYEQFF,TGTGCCAGCAGTTGGACTAGCGGGAGGGCCTATGAGCAGTTCTTC
.,.,TRBJ2-1,TRBV10-3,CAISGQITGTGPNNEQFF,TGTGCCATCAGTGGCCAAATTACCGGGACTGGGCCCAACAATGAGCAGTTCTTC
.,.,TRBJ2-7,TRBV6-2/TRBV6-3,CASSLSISRFYEQYF,TGTGCCAGCAGCCTCTCAATTTCGCGGTTCTACGAGCAGTACTTC
.,.,TRBJ1-4,TRBV5-6,CASSSLGEGTGTNEKLFF,TGTGCCAGCAGCTCCCTCGGGGAAGGAACGGGTACTAATGAAAAACTGTTTTTT
.,.,TRBJ1-6,TRBV19,CASTPGSLYSPLHF,TGTGCCAGTACCCCCGGGTCTTTGTATTCACCCCTCCACTTT
.,.,TRBJ2-1,TRBV6-5,CASSSEPQVNEQFF,TGTGCCAGCAGTTCAGAACCACAGGTCAATGAGCAGTTCTTC
.,.,TRBJ2-1,TRBV27,CASKRGHEQFF,TGTGCCAGCAAAAGAGGGCATGAGCAGTTCTTC
.,.,TRBJ1-5,TRBV12-3/TRBV12-4,CASSFGQNQPQHF,TGTGCCAGCAGTTTCGGACAGAATCAGCCCCAGCATTTT
TRBD1,.,TRBJ1-5,TRBV7-2,CASSTRTGGNQPQHF,TGTGCCAGCAGCACGCGCACAGGGGGCAATCAGCCCCAGCATTTT
TRBD1,.,TRBJ1-4,TRBV2,CASKRTGDEKLFF,TGTGCCAGCAAGCGGACAGGGGACGAAAAACTGTTTTTT
TRBD1,.,TRBJ2-7,TRBV6-5,CASSYMGRQGSYEQYF,TGTGCCAGCAGTTACATGGGGCGACAGGGCTCCTACGAGCAGTACTTC
.,.,TRBJ2-2,TRBV6-5,CATTRENTGELFF,TGTGCCACTACTCGGGAGAACACCGGGGAGCTGTTTTTT
.,.,TRBJ1-3,TRBV15,CATSREWRRAGNTIYF,TGTGCCACCAGCAGAGAATGGCGCAGGGCTGGAAACACCATATATTTT
TRBD1,.,TRBJ2-3,TRBV7-9,CASSPGTGWTDTQYF,TGTGCCAGCAGCCCCGGGACAGGGTGGACAGATACGCAGTATTTT
.,.,TRBJ2-7,TRBV2,CASSASYEQYF,TGTGCCAGCAGTGCGAGCTACGAGCAGTACTTC
TRBD1,.,TRBJ2-7,TRBV28,CASMGQGSSYEQYF,TGTGCCAGCATGGGACAGGGGAGCTCCTACGAGCAGTACTTC
.,.,TRBJ2-7,TRBV5-1,CASSGRAYEQYF,TGCGCCAGCAGCGGCAGGGCGTACGAGCAGTACTTC
.,.,TRBJ1-2,TRBV9,CASSPPGNGYTF,TGTGCCAGCAGCCCGCCGGGGAATGGCTACACCTTC